This T cell receptor beta chain was recovered during a study of blood T cell repertoires in COVID-19. Across the study: Acute and convalescent COVID-19 specimens originated in the United States, Italy and Spain. The analysed material was cDNA or gDNA that came from T cells, B-cell-depleted T cells, or PBMCs.

Under the authors' procedure: Estimation of nucleated cell counts was performed using reference gene primer amplification. The assay was immunoSEQ multiplex PCR, and TCRdb's table has in-frame clones only and misses some. V, J and clone size derive from that table, while D and trimming were established from the DNA sequence. The sample records 60,000 to 95,000 clones, 74% being singletons. The count of this clone is one. Source material: peripheral blood. The sequence came from a human donor with acute or convalescent COVID-19. The donor label of this sample is uncertain.

The CDR3, as DNA: TGTGCCAGCAGGCACCGGGACTCGATCTACGAGCAGTACTTC. It codes for CASRHRDSIYEQYF. The chain combines TRBV19 with TRBJ2-7; perhaps TRBD2 as D (6 bases). This CDR3 contains 14 residues. Germline CDR1 reads LNHDA; CDR2 reads SQIVND (reference sequence). Trimming removed 9 bases from V and 3 bases from J, with 18 bases in between.